This TCR beta chain comes out of a study of cytomegalovirus exposure and HLA in healthy donors. Germline V gives CDR1 LNHDA, CDR2 SQIVND (reference sequence). The CDR3 totals 16 residues. V was pared by 8 bases and J by 5 bases, with 7 bases of the junction left unmatched. The PCR was carried out with 60 Vbeta primers and 13 Jbeta primers. TCRdb's copy holds only in-frame clones and misses some; the assay was immunoSEQ multiplex PCR. The table records just over 150,000 clones, about 79% of them present only once. Regarding the study as a whole: Accurate predictions that matched the HLA-A and HLA-B alleles of most subjects were reportedly made from TCR beta sequences. The likely origin of a cluster of highly shared sequence variants was a sequencing artifact.

On this clone itself: Its target is not known.

The material sequenced was PBMCs. The chain uses TRBV19 and TRBJ2-1; 15 nucleotides agree with TRBD2. This TCR derives from a man between 50 and 59 years old in good health and CMV-seropositive. This CDR3 is CASGLAGGPSHNEQFF. CDR3 nucleotide sequence: TGTGCCAGTGGACTAGCGGGAGGGCCTAGCCACAATGAGCAGTTCTTC. The complete variable domain, with remaining parts taken from reference TRBV19 and TRBJ2-1, reads DGGITQSPKYLFRKEGQNVTLSCEQNLNHDAMYWYRQDPGQGLRLIYYSQIVNDFQKGDIAEGYSVSREKKESFPLTVTSAQKNPTAFYLCASGLAGGPSHNEQFFGPGTRLTVL.